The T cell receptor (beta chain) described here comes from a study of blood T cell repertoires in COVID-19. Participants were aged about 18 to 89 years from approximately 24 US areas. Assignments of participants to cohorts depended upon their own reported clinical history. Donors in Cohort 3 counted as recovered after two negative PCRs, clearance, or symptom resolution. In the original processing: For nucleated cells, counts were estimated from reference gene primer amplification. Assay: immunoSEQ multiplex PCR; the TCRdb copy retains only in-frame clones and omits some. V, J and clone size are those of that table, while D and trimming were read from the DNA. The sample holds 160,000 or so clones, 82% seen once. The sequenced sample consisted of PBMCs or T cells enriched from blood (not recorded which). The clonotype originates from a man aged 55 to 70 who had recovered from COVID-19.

The CDR3 DNA reads TGCAGCGTACCGCGGGGTCTTGACTATGGCTACACCTTC. This encodes CSVPRGLDYGYTF. This chain connects TRBV29-1 to TRBJ1-2; no reliable D call. Germline CDR1 reads SQVTM; CDR2 reads ANQGSEA. V was shortened by 6 bases and J by 3 bases, with 14 bases between the two germline ends. The CDR3 has 13 amino acids.